The clone carrying this T cell receptor (beta chain) came up a few times. The CDR3 runs to 11 residues. V was pared by 10 bases and J by 0 bases, with 3 bases between. Germline CDR1 is LNHDA and CDR2 is SQIVND (reference sequence). This specimen comes from a study of cytomegalovirus exposure and HLA in healthy donors. This PCR relied on a set of 60 Vbeta primers and 13 Jbeta primers. The table came from immunoSEQ multiplex PCR; TCRdb's copy has only in-frame clones and leaves some out. There are fewer than 150,000 clones in the sample; approximately 72% occur only once, and around 30% lies in the top ten.

This sequence joins TRBV19 and TRBJ1-4, with D unresolved. Input material: PBMCs. The clonotype comes from a man between 60 and 75 years old in good health and CMV-seropositive. CDR3 coding DNA: TGTGCCACTGCAACTAATGAAAAACTGTTTTTT. The encoded protein is CATATNEKLFF.